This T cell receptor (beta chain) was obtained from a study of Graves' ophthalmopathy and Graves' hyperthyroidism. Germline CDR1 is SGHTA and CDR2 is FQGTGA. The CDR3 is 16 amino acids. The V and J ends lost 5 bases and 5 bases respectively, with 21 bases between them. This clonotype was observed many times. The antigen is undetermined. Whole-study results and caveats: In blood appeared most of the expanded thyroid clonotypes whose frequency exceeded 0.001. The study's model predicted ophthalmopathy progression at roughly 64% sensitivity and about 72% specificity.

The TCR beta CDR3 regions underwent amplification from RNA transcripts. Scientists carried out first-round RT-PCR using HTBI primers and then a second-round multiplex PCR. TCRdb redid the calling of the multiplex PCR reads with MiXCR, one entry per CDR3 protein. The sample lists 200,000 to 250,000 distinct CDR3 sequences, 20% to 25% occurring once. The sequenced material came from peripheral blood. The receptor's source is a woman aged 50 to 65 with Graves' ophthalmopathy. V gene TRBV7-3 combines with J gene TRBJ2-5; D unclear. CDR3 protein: CASSPRSGRQAETQYF. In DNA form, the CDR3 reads TGTGCCAGCAGCCCTCGTTCCGGGCGGCAGGCCGAGACCCAGTACTTC. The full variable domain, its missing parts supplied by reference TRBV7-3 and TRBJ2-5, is GAGVSQTPSNKVTEKGKYVELRCDPISGHTALYWYRQSLGQGPEFLIYFQGTGAADDSGLPNDRFFAVRPEGSVSTLKIQRTERGDSAVYLCASSPRSGRQAETQYFGPGTRLLVL.